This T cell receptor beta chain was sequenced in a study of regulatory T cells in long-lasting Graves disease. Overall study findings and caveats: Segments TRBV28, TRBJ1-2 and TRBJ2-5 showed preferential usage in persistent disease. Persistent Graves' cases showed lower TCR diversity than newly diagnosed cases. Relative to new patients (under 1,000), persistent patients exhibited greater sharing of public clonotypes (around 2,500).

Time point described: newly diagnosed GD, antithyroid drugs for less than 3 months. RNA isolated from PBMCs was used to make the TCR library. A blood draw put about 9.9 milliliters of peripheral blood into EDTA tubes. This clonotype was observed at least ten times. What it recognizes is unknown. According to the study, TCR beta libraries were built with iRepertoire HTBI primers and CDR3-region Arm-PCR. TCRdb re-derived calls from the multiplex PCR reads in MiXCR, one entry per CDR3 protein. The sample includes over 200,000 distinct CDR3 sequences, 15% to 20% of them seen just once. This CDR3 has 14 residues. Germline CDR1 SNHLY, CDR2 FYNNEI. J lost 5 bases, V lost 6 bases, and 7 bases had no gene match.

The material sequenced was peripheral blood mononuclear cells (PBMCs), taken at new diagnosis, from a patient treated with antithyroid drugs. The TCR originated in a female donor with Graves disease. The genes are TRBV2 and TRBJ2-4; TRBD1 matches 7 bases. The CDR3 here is CASRNDRVENIQYF. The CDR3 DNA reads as TGTGCCAGCAGAAACGACAGGGTGGAAAACATTCAGTACTTC.